The T cell receptor (beta chain) described here comes from a study of blood T cell repertoires in COVID-19. Overall study context: COVID-19 samples collected from the United States, Italy and Spain covered acute and convalescent phases. Sources were T cells, B-cell-depleted T cells, or PBMCs; the material itself was cDNA or gDNA.

The germline V gene has CDR1 GTSNPN and CDR2 SVGIG (reference sequence). This CDR3 has 13 amino acids. V lost 7 bases, J lost 0 bases, and 10 bases lay in between. Authors' processing steps: Scientists estimated how many nucleated cells there were by amplifying reference gene primers. Sequencing was performed with immunoSEQ multiplex PCR; in TCRdb, only in-frame clones are kept and a portion is missing. D and trimming were read from the DNA, whereas the V and J calls and clone size are those reported in that table. Counted here are under 200,000 clones, roughly 85% occurring once; the ten biggest clones make up roughly a fifth.

Sequencing was carried out using peripheral blood. The clonotype originates from a man between 60 and 75 years old with active or convalescent COVID-19. This chain connects TRBV30 to TRBJ1-3; perhaps TRBD1 as D (6 bases). This CDR3 reads CAYTGSSGNTIYF. The CDR3 DNA is TGTGCCTATACAGGGAGCTCTGGAAACACCATATATTTT.